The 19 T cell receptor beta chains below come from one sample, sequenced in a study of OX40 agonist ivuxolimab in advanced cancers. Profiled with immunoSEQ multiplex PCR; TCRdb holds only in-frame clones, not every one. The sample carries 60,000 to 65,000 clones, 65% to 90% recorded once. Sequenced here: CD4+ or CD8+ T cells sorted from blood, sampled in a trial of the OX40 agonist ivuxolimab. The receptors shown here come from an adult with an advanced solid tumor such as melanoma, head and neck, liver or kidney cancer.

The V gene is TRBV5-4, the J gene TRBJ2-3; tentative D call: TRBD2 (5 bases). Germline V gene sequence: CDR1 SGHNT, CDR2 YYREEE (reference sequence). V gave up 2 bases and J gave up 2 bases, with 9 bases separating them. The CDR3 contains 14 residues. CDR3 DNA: TGTGCCAGCAGCTTAAGCGGCCCCACAGATACGCAGTATTTT. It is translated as CASSLSGPTDTQYF.

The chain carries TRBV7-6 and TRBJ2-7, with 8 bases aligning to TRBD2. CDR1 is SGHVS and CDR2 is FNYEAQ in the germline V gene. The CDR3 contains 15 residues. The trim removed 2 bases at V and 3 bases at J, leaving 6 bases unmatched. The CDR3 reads CASSLMAGGGYEQYF. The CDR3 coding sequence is TGTGCCAGCAGCTTAATGGCGGGAGGTGGCTACGAGCAGTACTTC.

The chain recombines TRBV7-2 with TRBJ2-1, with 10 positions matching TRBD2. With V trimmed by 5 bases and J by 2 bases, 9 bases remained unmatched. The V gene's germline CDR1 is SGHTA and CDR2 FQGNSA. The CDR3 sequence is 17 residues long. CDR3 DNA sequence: TGTGCCAGCAGCCGTAAAACCGGGACTAGCGCCTACAATGAGCAGTTCTTC. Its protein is CASSRKTGTSAYNEQFF.

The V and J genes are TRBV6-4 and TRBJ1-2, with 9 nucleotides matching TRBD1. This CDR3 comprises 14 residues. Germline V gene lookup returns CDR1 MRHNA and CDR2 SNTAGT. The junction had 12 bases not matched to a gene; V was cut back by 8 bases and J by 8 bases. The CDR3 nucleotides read TGTGCCAGCGTGGGGGACAGGGTAGGATCGGGCTACACCTTC. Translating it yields CASVGDRVGSGYTF.

The CDR3 region is CSVHGPMNTEAFF. Written as DNA, the CDR3 is TGCAGCGTCCACGGACCGATGAACACTGAAGCTTTCTTT. This chain connects TRBV29-1 to TRBJ1-1; D gene uncertain. The CDR3 totals 13 residues. Germline lookup yields CDR1 SQVTM and CDR2 ANQGSEA. Between the trimmed V and J ends, which lost 6 bases and 0 bases, there was a span of 11 bases.

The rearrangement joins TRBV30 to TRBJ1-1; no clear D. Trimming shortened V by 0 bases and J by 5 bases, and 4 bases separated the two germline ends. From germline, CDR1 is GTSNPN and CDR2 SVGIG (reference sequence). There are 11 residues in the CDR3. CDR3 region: CAWSVSTEAFF. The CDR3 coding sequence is TGTGCCTGGAGTGTAAGTACTGAAGCTTTCTTT.

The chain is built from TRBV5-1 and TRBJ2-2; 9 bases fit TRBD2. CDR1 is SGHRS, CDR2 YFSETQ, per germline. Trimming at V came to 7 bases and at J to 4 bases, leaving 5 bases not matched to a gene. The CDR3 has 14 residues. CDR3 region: CASGSAGGTGELFF. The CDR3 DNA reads TGCGCCAGCGGATCAGCGGGGGGCACCGGGGAGCTGTTTTTT.

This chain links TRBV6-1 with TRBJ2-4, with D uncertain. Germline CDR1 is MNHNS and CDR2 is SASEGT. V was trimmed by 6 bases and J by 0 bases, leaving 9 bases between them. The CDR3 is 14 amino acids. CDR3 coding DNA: TGTGCCAGCAGGTCCCGAACAGCCAAAAACATTCAGTACTTC. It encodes CASRSRTAKNIQYF.

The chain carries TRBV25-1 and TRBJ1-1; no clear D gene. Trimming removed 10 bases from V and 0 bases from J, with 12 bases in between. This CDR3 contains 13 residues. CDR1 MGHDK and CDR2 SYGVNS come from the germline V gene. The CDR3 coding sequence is TGTGCCACCCTACCGCTAGTGAACACTGAAGCTTTCTTT. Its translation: CATLPLVNTEAFF.

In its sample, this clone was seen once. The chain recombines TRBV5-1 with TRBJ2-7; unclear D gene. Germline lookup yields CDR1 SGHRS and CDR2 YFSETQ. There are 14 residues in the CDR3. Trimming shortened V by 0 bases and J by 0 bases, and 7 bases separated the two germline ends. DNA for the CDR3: TGCGCCAGCAGCTTGGAGTGGAGCTCCTACGAGCAGTACTTC. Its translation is CASSLEWSSYEQYF.

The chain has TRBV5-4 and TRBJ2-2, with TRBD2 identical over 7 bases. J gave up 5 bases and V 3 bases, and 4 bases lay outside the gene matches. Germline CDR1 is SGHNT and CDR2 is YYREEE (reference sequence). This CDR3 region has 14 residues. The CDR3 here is CASSYVSGTGELFF. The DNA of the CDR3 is TGTGCCAGCAGCTACGTTAGCGGGACCGGGGAGCTGTTTTTT.

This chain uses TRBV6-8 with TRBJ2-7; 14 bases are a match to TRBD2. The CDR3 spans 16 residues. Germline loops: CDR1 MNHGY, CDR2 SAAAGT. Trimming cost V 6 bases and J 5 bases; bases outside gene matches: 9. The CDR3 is CASSSPGTSGSDEQYF. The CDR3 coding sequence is TGTGCCAGCAGCTCGCCTGGGACTAGCGGGAGCGACGAGCAGTACTTC.

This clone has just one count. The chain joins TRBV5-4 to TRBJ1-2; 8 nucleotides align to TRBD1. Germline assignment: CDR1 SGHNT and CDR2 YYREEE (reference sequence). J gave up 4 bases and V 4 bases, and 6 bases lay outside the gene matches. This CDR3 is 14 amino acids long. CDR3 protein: CASSAGQEIYGYTF. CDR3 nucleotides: TGTGCCAGCAGCGCGGGACAGGAAATCTATGGCTACACCTTC.

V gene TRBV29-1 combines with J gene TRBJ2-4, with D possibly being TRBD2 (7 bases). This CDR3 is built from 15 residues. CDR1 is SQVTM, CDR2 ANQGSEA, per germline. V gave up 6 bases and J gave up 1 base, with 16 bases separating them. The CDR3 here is CSVGHREGAKNIQYF. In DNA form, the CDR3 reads TGCAGCGTCGGCCACAGGGAGGGGGCCAAAAACATTCAGTACTTC.

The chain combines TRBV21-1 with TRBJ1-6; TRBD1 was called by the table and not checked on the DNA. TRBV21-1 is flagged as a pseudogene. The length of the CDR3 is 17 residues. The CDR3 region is CASSPSPGQGEDSPLHF. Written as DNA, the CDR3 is TGTGCCAGCAGCCCAAGCCCGGGACAGGGTGAGGATTCACCCCTCCACTTT.

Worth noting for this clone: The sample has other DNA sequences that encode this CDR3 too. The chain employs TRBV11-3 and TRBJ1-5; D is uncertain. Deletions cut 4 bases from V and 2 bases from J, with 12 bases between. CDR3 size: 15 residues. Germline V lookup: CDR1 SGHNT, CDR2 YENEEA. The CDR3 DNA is TGTGCCAGCAGCTCAAGGCATTCTCGCAATCAGCCCCAGCATTTT. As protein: CASSSRHSRNQPQHF.

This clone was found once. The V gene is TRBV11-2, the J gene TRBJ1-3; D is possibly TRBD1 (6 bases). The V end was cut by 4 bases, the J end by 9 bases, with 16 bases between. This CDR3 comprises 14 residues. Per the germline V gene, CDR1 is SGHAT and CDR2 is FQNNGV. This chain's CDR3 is CASSWNDRRGTIYF. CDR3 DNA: TGTGCCAGCAGCTGGAACGACAGGAGGGGCACCATATATTTT.

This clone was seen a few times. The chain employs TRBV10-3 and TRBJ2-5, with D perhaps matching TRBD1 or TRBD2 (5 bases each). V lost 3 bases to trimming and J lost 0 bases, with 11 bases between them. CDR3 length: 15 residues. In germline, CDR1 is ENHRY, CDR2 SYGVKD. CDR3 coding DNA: TGTGCCATCAGTGATCAACGGGGACACCAAGAGACCCAGTACTTC. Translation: CAISDQRGHQETQYF.

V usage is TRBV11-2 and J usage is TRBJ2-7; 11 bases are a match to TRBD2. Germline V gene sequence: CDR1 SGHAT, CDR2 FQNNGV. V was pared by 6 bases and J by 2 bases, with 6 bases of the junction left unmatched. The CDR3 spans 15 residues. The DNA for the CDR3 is TGTGCCAGCAGTCCGAGACTAGCGGGGACCTACGAGCAGTACTTC. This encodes CASSPRLAGTYEQYF.